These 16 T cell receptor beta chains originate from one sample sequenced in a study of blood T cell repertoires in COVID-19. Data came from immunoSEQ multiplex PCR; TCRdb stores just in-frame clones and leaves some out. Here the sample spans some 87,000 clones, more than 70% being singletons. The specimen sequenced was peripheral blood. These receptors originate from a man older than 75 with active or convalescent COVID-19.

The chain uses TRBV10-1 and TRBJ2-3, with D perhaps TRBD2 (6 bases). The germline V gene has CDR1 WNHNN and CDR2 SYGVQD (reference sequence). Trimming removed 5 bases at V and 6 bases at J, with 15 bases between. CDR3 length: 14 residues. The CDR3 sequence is CASSRDLPRDTQYF. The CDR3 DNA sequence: TGCGCCAGCAGTAGGGACTTACCTAGGGATACGCAGTATTTT.

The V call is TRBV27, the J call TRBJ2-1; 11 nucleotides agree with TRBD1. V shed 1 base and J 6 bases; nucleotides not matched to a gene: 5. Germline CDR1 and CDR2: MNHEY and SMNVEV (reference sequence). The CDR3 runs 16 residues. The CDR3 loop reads CASSLYGQGAGNEQFF. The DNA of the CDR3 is TGTGCCAGCAGTTTATATGGACAGGGGGCAGGCAATGAGCAGTTCTTC.

In DNA form, the CDR3 reads TGTGCCACCAGCAGCTGGGACAGGGGATTTTACGGCTACACCTTC. Residues: CATSSWDRGFYGYTF. V gene TRBV15 combines with J gene TRBJ1-2, with 10 bases identical to TRBD1. Germline-derived CDR1 and CDR2 are LNHNV and YYDKDF (reference sequence). The junction had 9 bases not matched to a gene; V was cut back by 3 bases and J by 8 bases. CDR3 length: 15 amino acids.

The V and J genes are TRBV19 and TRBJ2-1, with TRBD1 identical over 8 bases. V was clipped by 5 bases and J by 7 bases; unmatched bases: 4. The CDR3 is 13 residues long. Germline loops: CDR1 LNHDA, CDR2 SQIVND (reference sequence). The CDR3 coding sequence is TGTGCCAGTAGTGTCCGACAGGGGAATGAGCAGTTCTTC. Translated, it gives CASSVRQGNEQFF.

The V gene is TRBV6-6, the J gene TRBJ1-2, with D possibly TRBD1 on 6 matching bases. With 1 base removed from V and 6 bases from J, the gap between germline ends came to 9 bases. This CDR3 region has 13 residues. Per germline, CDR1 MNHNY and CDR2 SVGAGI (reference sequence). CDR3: CASSYFRGDGYTF. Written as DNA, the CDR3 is TGTGCCAGCAGTTACTTCAGGGGCGATGGCTACACCTTC.

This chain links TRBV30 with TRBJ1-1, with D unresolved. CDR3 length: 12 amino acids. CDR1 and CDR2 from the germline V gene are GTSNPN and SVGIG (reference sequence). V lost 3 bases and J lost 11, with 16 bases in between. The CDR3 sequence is CAWSLGSPGAFF. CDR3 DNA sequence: TGTGCCTGGAGCCTAGGATCCCCGGGGGCTTTCTTT.

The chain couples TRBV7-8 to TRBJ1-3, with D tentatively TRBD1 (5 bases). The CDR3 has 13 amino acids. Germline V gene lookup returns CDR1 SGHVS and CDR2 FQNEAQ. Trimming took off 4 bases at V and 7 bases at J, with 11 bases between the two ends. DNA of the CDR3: TGTGCCAGCAGCTCAGGGATCTCTAACACCATATATTTT. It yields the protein CASSSGISNTIYF.

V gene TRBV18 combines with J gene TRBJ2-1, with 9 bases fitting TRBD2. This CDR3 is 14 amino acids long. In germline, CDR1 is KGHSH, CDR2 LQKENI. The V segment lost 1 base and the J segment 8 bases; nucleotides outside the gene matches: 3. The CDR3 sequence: CASSPLAGVDEQFF. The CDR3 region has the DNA TGTGCCAGCTCACCACTAGCGGGAGTTGATGAGCAGTTCTTC.

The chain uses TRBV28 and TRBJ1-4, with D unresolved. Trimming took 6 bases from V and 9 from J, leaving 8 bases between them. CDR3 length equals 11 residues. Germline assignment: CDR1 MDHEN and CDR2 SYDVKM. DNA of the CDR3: TGTGCCAGCAGACTCAAACAAAAACTGTTTTTT. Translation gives CASRLKQKLFF.

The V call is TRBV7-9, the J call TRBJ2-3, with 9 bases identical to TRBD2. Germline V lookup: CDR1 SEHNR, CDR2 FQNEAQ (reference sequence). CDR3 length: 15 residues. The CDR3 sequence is CAIGEGTSLTDTQYF. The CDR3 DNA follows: TGTGCTATCGGGGAAGGGACTAGCCTCACAGATACGCAGTATTTT.

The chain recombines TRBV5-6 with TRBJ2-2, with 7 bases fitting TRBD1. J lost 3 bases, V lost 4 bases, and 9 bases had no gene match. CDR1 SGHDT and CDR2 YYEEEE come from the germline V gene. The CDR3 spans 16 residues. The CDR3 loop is CASSTYRGSDTGELFF. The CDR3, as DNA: TGTGCCAGCAGCACCTACAGGGGTTCGGACACCGGGGAGCTGTTTTTT.

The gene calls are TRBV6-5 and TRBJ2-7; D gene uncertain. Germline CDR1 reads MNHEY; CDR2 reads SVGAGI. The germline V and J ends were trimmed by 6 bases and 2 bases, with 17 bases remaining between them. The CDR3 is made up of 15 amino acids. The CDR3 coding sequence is TGTGCCAGCAGGTCTCCCCACCAGGAAACCTACGAGCAGTACTTC. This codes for CASRSPHQETYEQYF.

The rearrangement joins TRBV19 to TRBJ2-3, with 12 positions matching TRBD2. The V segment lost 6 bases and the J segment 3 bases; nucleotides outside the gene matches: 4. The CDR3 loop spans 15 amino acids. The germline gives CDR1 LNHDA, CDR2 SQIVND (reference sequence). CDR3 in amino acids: CASRRLAGGTDTQYF. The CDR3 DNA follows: TGTGCCAGTAGAAGGCTAGCGGGGGGGACAGATACGCAGTATTTT.

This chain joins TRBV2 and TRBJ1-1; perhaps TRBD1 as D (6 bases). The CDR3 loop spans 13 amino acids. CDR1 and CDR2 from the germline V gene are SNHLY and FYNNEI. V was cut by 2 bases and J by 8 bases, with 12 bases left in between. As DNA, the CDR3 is TGTGCCAGCAGTGAATACAGGGCTCTCGAAGCTTTCTTT. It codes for CASSEYRALEAFF.

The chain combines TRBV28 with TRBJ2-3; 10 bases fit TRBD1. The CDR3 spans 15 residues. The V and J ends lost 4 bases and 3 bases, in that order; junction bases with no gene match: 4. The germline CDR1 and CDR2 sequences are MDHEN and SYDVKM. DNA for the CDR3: TGTGCCAGCAGTTCGAGGACAGGGGGAACAGATACGCAGTATTTT. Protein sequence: CASSSRTGGTDTQYF.

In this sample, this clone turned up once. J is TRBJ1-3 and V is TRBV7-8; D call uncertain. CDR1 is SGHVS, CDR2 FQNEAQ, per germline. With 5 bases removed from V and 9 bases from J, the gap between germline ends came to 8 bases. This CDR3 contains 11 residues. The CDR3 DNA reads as TGTGCCAGCAGCGCCGAGGGCACCATATATTTT. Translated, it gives CASSAEGTIYF.